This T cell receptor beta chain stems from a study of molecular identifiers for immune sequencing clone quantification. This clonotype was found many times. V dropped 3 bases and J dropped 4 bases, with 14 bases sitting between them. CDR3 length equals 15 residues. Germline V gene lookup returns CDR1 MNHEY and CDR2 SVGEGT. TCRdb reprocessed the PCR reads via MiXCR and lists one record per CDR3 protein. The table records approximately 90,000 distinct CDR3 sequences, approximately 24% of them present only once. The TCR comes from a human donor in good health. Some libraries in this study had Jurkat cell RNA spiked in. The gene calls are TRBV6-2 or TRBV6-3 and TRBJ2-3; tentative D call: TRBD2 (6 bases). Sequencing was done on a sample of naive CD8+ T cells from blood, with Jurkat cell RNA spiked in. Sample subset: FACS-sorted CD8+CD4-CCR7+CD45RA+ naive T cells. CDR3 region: CASSYLAGFSDTQYF. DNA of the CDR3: TGTGCCAGCAGTTATCTGGCGGGATTCTCAGATACGCAGTATTTT.